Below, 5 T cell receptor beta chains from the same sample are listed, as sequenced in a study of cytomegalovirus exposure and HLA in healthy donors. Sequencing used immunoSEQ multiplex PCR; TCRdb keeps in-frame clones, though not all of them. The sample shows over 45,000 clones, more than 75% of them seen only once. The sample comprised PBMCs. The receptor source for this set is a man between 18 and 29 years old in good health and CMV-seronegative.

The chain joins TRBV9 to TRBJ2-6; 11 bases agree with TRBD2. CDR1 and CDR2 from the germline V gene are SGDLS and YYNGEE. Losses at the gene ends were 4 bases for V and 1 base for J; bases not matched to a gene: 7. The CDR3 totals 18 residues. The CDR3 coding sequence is TGTGCCAGCAGCACTGTAGCGGGAGGGCCGTCTGGGGCCAACGTCCTGACTTTC. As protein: CASSTVAGGPSGANVLTF.

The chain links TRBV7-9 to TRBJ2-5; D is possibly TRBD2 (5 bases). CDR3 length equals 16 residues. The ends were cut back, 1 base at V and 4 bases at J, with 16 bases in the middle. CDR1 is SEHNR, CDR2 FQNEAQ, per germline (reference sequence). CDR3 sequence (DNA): TGTGCCAGCAGCTTAGGACCCGGGGAGCCGGTAGAGACCCAGTACTTC. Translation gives CASSLGPGEPVETQYF.

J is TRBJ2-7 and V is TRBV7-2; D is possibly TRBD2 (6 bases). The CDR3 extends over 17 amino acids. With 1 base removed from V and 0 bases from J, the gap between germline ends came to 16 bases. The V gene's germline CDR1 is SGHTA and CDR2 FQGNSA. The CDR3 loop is CASSLVVASASSYEQYF. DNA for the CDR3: TGTGCCAGCAGCTTAGTAGTGGCTAGCGCAAGCTCCTACGAGCAGTACTTC.

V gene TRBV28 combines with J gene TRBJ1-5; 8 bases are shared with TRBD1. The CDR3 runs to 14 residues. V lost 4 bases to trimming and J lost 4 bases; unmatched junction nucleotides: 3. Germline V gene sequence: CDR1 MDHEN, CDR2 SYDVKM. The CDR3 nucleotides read TGTGCCAGCAGTTCACAGGGGGAAAATCAGCCCCAGCATTTT. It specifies CASSSQGENQPQHF.

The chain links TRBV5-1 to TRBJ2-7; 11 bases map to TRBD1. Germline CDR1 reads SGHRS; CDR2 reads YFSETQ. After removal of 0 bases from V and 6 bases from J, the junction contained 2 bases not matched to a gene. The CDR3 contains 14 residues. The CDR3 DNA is TGCGCCAGCAGCTTGGAAGGACAGGGGGCCGAGCAGTACTTC. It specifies CASSLEGQGAEQYF.